Following are 21 T cell receptor beta chains from one sample sequenced in a study of CD8 T cells in Susac syndrome. Random hexamers were used to reverse transcribe 0.5 to 1 ug of RNA. TCRdb ran MiXCR on the immunoSEQ multiplex PCR reads and lists one entry per CDR3 protein. The table records approximately 68,000 distinct CDR3 sequences, just under 95% of them present only once. Input material: CD8+ T cells from PBMCs. Receptor source: a human donor with multiple sclerosis.

This clonotype was counted only a few times. This rearrangement joins TRBV7-3 to TRBJ2-1, with D unclear. The CDR3 covers 12 residues. Trimming shortened V by 4 bases and J by 8 bases, and 9 bases separated the two germline ends. Germline V gene lookup returns CDR1 SGHTA and CDR2 FQGTGA. This CDR3 is CASSSERYEQFF. In nucleotides, the CDR3 is TGTGCCAGCAGCTCCGAGAGGTATGAGCAGTTCTTC.

The CDR3 DNA follows: TGTGCCAGCAGCGACAGGGGCGGCGGCTACACCTTC. It encodes CASSDRGGGYTF. The chain links TRBV12-3 or TRBV12-4 to TRBJ1-2; 8 bases fit TRBD1. This CDR3 has 12 residues. V lost 6 bases and J lost 8; bases outside the gene matches: 5.

V usage is TRBV2 and J usage is TRBJ2-3; D not resolved. The CDR3 is 15 amino acids. V dropped 3 bases and J dropped 3 bases, with 13 bases sitting between them. Germline CDR1 and CDR2: SNHLY and FYNNEI. In DNA, the CDR3 is TGTGCCAGCAGTGAGGGAAGCAGCCGGACAGATACGCAGTATTTT. Protein product: CASSEGSSRTDTQYF.

This chain uses TRBV28 with TRBJ2-2; 8 bases map to TRBD1. Losses at the gene ends were 7 bases for V and 5 bases for J; bases not matched to a gene: 12. Germline V lookup: CDR1 MDHEN, CDR2 SYDVKM. The CDR3 spans 16 residues. CDR3 sequence reads: CASTFTGTGGTGELFF. The CDR3 region has the DNA TGTGCCAGCACTTTTACCGGGACAGGTGGTACCGGGGAGCTGTTTTTT.

The rearrangement joins TRBV5-1 to TRBJ2-7; TRBD2 is a possible D gene (7 bases). The CDR3 length is 16 residues. The V gene's germline CDR1 is SGHRS and CDR2 YFSETQ. Trimming left V 2 bases short and J 2 bases short, with 17 bases between. The CDR3 sequence: CASSFGKGEGPYEQYF. Here the CDR3 DNA reads TGCGCCAGCAGCTTTGGGAAGGGGGAGGGCCCCTACGAGCAGTACTTC.

The chain is built from TRBV30 and TRBJ2-7; a weak D match, TRBD2 (6 bases). Per germline, CDR1 GTSNPN and CDR2 SVGIG (reference sequence). This CDR3 comprises 14 residues. Trimming cost V 2 bases and J 1 base, with 12 bases left between them. The CDR3 nucleotides read TGTGCCTGGAGTCCCGGGAGCAATTCCTACGAGCAGTACTTC. Translated: CAWSPGSNSYEQYF.

The CDR3 DNA follows: TGTGCCAGCAGCTTAGTAACAGGCCGTCAGCCCCAGCATTTT. Translating gives CASSLVTGRQPQHF. The chain links TRBV11-2 to TRBJ1-5; TRBD1 might be the D (5 bases). CDR1 and CDR2 (germline): SGHAT, FQNNGV. This CDR3 region has 14 residues. V lost 1 base and J lost 6, with 10 bases in between.

The rearrangement links TRBV30 to TRBJ2-1; D is unclear. The CDR3 extends over 12 amino acids. In germline, CDR1 is GTSNPN, CDR2 SVGIG (reference sequence). Trimming stripped 0 bases from V and 10 bases from J, with 10 bases between. As DNA, the CDR3 is TGTGCCTGGAGTGTGGATCCCCAGGAGCAGTTCTTC. Amino acids: CAWSVDPQEQFF.

This clonotype was seen only once. DNA of the CDR3: TGTGCCAGCAGCCACGGGACAGCCTCATCCTACGAGCAGTACTTC. This sequence encodes CASSHGTASSYEQYF. J is TRBJ2-7 and V is TRBV14, with 7 bases lining up with TRBD1. Germline V gene data show CDR1 as SGHDN and CDR2 as FVKESK. Germline trimming cut 3 bases from V and 1 base from J; bases unmatched to any gene: 6. The CDR3 totals 15 residues.

The chain has TRBV13 and TRBJ2-2; 10 bases are a match to TRBD1. Looked up from germline, CDR1 is PRHDT and CDR2 is FYEKMQ (reference sequence). This CDR3 is built from 15 residues. V shed 4 bases and J 3 bases; nucleotides not matched to a gene: 2. CDR3 nucleotides: TGTGCCAGCAGCTCCGGGACAGGGGACACCGGGGAGCTGTTTTTT. Protein: CASSSGTGDTGELFF.

The rearrangement uses TRBV6-6 and TRBJ1-4; D unclear. Germline V gives CDR1 MNHNY, CDR2 SVGAGI (reference sequence). Trimming left V 5 bases short and J 0 bases short, with 13 bases between. The CDR3 is made up of 16 amino acids. The CDR3 spells CASSRLSQATNEKLFF. The CDR3 DNA is TGTGCCAGCAGTCGCCTCTCTCAAGCAACTAATGAAAAACTGTTTTTT.

The rearrangement joins TRBV25-1 to TRBJ2-7, with D hard to call. The V gene's germline CDR1 is MGHDK and CDR2 SYGVNS. The CDR3 is 11 residues long. Trimming removed 8 bases at V and 1 base at J, with 6 bases between. The CDR3 spells CASGDSYEQYF. In DNA, the CDR3 is TGTGCCAGCGGGGATTCCTACGAGCAGTACTTC.

The gene calls are TRBV5-6 and TRBJ2-7, with D tentatively TRBD2 (6 bases). Trimming removed 6 bases at V and 1 base at J, with 14 bases between. Germline V lookup: CDR1 SGHDT, CDR2 YYEEEE. The CDR3 length is 14 residues. The CDR3 region is CASTTEGRSYEQYF. The CDR3 DNA sequence: TGTGCCAGCACCACGGAGGGGAGATCCTACGAGCAGTACTTC.

This chain joins TRBV29-1 and TRBJ2-6, with no clear D. The CDR3 is 14 amino acids. Germline V gene lookup returns CDR1 SQVTM and CDR2 ANQGSEA. Trimming shortened V by 4 bases and J by 0 bases, and 7 bases separated the two germline ends. CDR3 loop: CSVVNTSGANVLTF. In nucleotides, the CDR3 is TGCAGCGTTGTGAACACCTCTGGGGCCAACGTCCTGACTTTC.

With respect to this clonotype: The final CDR3 position lacks the conserved phenylalanine or tryptophan, pointing to a likely read error. It is unclear where the CDR3 begins or ends on the DNA, so no DNA is shown, and the CDR3 is as TCRdb lists it. The chain has TRBV18 and TRBJ2-3; the table assigns TRBD1, which was not confirmed against the DNA. The length of the CDR3 is 17 amino acids, counting both ends. The germline V gene encodes CDR1 KGHSH and CDR2 LQKENI. CDR3 sequence: CASSPPGDRGLGEWWII.

The chain links TRBV27 to TRBJ2-7, with D possibly being TRBD1 (5 bases). The CDR3 spans 13 residues. The V gene's germline CDR1 is MNHEY and CDR2 SMNVEV (reference sequence). The V end lost 5 bases, the J end lost 7 bases, and 15 bases lay between the germline ends. The CDR3 here is CASSPTGAGEQYF. CDR3 sequence (DNA): TGTGCCAGCAGTCCGACTGGGGCCGGGGAGCAGTACTTC.

The rearrangement joins TRBV19 to TRBJ2-7; D may be TRBD1 (6 bases). The germline CDR1 and CDR2 sequences are LNHDA and SQIVND (reference sequence). V was cut by 6 bases and J by 2 bases, with 11 bases left in between. CDR3 length: 13 residues. Here the CDR3 reads CASSNDRTYEQYF. CDR3 DNA: TGTGCCAGTAGCAATGACAGGACCTACGAGCAGTACTTC.

The chain couples TRBV3-1 to TRBJ1-2; no clear D. CDR1 and CDR2 (germline): LGHDT, YNNKEL (reference sequence). The germline V and J ends were trimmed by 3 bases and 6 bases, with 14 bases remaining between them. The CDR3 consists of 14 residues. CDR3 sequence (DNA): TGTGCCAGCAGCCAGGCCAGCGTTTACGATGGCTACACCTTC. It codes for CASSQASVYDGYTF.

The rearrangement links TRBV28 to TRBJ1-5; a possible D gene is TRBD1 (6 bases). Trimming left V 9 bases short and J 4 bases short, with 16 bases between. Germline CDR1 reads MDHEN; CDR2 reads SYDVKM. The CDR3 is made up of 14 amino acids. CDR3 DNA sequence: TGTGCCAGTCTGGGGAGGGGGTGGAATCAGCCCCAGCATTTT. The encoded protein is CASLGRGWNQPQHF.

CDR3 loop: CASTRTGNINQPQHF. CDR3 DNA sequence: TGTGCCAGTACCAGAACAGGGAACATCAATCAGCCCCAGCATTTT. The rearrangement joins TRBV19 to TRBJ1-5; tentative D call: TRBD1 (6 bases). The V end lost 7 bases, the J end lost 3 bases, and 16 bases lay between the germline ends. From germline, CDR1 is LNHDA and CDR2 SQIVND (reference sequence). The CDR3 sequence is 15 residues long. Full variable domain (remainder filled in from reference TRBV19 and TRBJ1-5): DGGITQSPKYLFRKEGQNVTLSCEQNLNHDAMYWYRQDPGQGLRLIYYSQIVNDFQKGDIAEGYSVSREKKESFPLTVTSAQKNPTAFYLCASTRTGNINQPQHFGDGTRLSIL.

This clonotype appeared once. V usage is TRBV5-1 and J usage is TRBJ2-3; the match to TRBD2 covers 9 bases. Germline CDR1 reads SGHRS; CDR2 reads YFSETQ. Trimming cost V 2 bases and J 3 bases; bases outside gene matches: 4. The CDR3 covers 15 residues. CDR3 residues: CASSFQGLATDTQYF. The CDR3 DNA reads TGCGCCAGCAGCTTCCAGGGACTAGCAACAGATACGCAGTATTTT.